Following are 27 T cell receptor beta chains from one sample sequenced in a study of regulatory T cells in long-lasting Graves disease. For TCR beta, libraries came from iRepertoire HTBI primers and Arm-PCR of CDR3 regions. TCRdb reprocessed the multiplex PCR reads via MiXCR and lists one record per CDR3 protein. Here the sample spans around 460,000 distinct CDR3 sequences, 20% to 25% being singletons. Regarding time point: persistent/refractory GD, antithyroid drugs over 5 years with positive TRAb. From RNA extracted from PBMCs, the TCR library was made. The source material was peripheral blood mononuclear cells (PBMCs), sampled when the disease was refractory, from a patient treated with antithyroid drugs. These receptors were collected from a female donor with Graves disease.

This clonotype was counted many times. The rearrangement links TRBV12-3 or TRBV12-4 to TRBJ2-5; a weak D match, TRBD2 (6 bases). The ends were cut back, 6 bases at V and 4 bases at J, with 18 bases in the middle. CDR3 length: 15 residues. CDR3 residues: CASSPHGGVGETQYF. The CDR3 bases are TGTGCCAGCAGCCCTCACGGCGGGGTAGGAGAGACCCAGTACTTC.

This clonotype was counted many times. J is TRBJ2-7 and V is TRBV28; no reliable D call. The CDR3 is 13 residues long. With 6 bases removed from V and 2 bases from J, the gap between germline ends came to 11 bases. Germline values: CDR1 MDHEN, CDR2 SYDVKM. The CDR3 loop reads CASSHTATYEQYF. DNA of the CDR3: TGTGCCAGCAGCCATACGGCAACCTACGAGCAGTACTTC. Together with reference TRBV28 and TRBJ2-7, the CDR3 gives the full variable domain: DVKVTQSSRYLVKRTGEKVFLECVQDMDHENMFWYRQDPGLGLRLIYFSYDVKMKEKGDIPEGYSVSREKKERFSLILESASTNQTSMYLCASSHTATYEQYFGPGTRLTVT.

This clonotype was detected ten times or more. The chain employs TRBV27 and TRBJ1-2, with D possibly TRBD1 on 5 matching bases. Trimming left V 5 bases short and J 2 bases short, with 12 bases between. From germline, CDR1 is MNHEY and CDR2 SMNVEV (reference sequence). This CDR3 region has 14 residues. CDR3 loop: CASSPQGWNYGYTF. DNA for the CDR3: TGTGCCAGCAGTCCCCAGGGCTGGAACTATGGCTACACCTTC.

In nucleotides, the CDR3 is TGCGCCAGCAGCTTGACCAGCCGCTTCAACACTGAAGCTTTCTTT. Residues: CASSLTSRFNTEAFF. This sequence joins TRBV5-1 and TRBJ1-1; D uncertain. Trimming stripped 1 base from V and 2 bases from J, with 12 bases between. The CDR3 contains 15 residues. The germline gives CDR1 SGHRS, CDR2 YFSETQ.

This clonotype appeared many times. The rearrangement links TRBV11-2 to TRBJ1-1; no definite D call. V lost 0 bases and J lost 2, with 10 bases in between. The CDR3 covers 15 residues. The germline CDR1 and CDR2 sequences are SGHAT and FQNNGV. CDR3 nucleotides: TGTGCCAGCAGCTTAGATCCTATATCTAACACTGAAGCTTTCTTT. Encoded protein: CASSLDPISNTEAFF.

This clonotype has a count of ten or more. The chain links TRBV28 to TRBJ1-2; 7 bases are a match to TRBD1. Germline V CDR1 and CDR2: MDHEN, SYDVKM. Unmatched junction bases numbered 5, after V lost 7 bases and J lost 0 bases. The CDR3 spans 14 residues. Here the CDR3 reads CASTRQGANYGYTF. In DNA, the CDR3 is TGTGCCAGCACCCGACAGGGAGCTAACTATGGCTACACCTTC.

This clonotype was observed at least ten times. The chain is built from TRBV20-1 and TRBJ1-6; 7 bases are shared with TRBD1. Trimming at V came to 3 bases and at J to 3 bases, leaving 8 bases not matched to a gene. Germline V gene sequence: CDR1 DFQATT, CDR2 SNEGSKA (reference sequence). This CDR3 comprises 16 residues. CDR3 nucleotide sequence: TGCAGTGCTAGGATACAGGGGTTCGACTATAATTCACCCCTCCACTTT. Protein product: CSARIQGFDYNSPLHF.

CDR3 protein: CASSQTPGYYGYTF. The CDR3, as DNA: TGCGCCAGCAGCCAAACCCCGGGGTACTATGGCTACACCTTC. The chain joins TRBV4-3 to TRBJ1-2, with unresolved D. V lost 2 bases and J 3 bases, leaving 10 bases between the germline ends. CDR3 length: 14 amino acids. CDR1 LGHNA and CDR2 YSLEER come from the germline V gene.

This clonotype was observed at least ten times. The CDR3 reads CASSPQGGELFF. In nucleotides, the CDR3 is TGTGCCAGCAGTCCGCAGGGCGGGGAGCTGTTTTTT. This chain joins TRBV11-2 and TRBJ2-2, with TRBD1 as a possible D gene (5 bases). The CDR3 is 12 residues long. The V and J ends lost 6 bases and 7 bases respectively, with 9 bases between them. Germline lookup yields CDR1 SGHAT and CDR2 FQNNGV.

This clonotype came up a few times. The DNA for the CDR3 is TGTGCCAGCAGCCCCCTTCCGGCCGGGGCCAACGTCCTGACTTTC. Amino acid sequence: CASSPLPAGANVLTF. The chain combines TRBV3-1 with TRBJ2-6; no firm D call. The CDR3 runs to 15 residues. Germline V gene data show CDR1 as LGHDT and CDR2 as YNNKEL (reference sequence). V lost 4 bases and J 4 bases, leaving 11 bases between the germline ends.

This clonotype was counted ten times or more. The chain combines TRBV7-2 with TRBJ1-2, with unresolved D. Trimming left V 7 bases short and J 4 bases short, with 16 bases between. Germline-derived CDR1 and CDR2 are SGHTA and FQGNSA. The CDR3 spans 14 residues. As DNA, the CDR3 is TGTGCCAGCACCCCCTTGGGCAGTCCCTATGGCTACACCTTC. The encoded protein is CASTPLGSPYGYTF.

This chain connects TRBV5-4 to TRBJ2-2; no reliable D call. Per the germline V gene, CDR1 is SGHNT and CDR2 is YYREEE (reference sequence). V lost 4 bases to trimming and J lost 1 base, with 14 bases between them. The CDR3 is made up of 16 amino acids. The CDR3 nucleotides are TGTGCCAGCAGCACCCAACAGTGGGGGAACACCGGGGAGCTGTTTTTT. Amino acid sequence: CASSTQQWGNTGELFF.

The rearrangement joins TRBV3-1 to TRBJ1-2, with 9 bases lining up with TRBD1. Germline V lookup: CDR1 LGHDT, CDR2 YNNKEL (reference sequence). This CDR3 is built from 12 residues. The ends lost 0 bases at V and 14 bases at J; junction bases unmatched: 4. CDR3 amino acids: CASSQEGTGLTF. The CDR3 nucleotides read TGTGCCAGCAGCCAAGAAGGGACAGGGCTTACCTTC. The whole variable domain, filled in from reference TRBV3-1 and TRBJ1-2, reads DTAVSQTPKYLVTQMGNDKSIKCEQNLGHDTMYWYKQDSKKFLKIMFSYNNKELIINETVPNRFSPKSPDKAHLNLHINSLELGDSAVYFCASSQEGTGLTFGSGTRLTVV.

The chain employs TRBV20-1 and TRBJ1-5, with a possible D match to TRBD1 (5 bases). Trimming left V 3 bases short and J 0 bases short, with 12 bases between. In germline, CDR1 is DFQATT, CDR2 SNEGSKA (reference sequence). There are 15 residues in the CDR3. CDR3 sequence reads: CSASISGYSNQPQHF. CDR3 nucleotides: TGCAGTGCTAGTATTTCAGGGTATAGCAATCAGCCCCAGCATTTT.

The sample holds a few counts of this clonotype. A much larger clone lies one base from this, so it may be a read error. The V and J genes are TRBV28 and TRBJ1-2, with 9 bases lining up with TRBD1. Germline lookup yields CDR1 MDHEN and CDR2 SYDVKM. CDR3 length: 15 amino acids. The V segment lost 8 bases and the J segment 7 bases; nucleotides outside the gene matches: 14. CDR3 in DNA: TGTGCCAGCGCCGGCTTGGGACAGGGAGAAAGTGGCTACACCTTC. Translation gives CASAGLGQGESGYTF.

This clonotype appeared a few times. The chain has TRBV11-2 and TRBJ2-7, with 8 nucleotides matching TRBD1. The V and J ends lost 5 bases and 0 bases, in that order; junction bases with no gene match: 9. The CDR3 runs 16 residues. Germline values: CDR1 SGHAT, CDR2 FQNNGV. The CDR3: CASSLGLGTGSYEQYF. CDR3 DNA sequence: TGTGCCAGCAGCCTAGGTCTCGGGACAGGCTCCTACGAGCAGTACTTC.

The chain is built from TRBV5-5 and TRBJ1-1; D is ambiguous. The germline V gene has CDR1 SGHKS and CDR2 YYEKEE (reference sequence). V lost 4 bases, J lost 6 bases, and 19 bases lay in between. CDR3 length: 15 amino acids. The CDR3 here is CASSPGPPRSPEAFF. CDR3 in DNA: TGTGCCAGCAGCCCCGGGCCCCCCCGGTCCCCTGAAGCTTTCTTT.

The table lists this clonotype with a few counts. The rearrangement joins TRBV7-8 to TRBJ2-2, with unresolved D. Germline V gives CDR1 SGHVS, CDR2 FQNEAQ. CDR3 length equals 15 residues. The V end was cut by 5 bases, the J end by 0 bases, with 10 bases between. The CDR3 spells CASSQRIANTGELFF. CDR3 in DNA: TGTGCCAGCAGCCAAAGGATAGCGAACACCGGGGAGCTGTTTTTT.

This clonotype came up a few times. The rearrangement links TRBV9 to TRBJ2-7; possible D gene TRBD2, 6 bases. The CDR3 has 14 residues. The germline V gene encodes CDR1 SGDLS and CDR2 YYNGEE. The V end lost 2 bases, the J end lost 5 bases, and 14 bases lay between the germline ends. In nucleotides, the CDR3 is TGTGCCAGCAGCGTCTTTGTGGGGGGAGACGAGCAGTACTTC. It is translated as CASSVFVGGDEQYF.

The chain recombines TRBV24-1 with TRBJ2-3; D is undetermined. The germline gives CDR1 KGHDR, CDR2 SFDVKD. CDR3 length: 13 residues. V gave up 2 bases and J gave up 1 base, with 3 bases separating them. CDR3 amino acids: CATSDSGTDTQYF. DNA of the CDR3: TGTGCCACCAGTGATTCAGGCACAGATACGCAGTATTTT.

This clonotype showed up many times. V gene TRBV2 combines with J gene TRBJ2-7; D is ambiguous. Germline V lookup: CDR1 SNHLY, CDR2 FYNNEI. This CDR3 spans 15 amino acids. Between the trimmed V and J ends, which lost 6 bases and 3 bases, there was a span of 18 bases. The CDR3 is CASSLERALNYEQYF. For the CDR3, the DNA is TGTGCCAGCAGCCTCGAAAGGGCGCTTAACTACGAGCAGTACTTC. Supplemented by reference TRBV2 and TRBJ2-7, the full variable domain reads EPEVTQTPSHQVTQMGQEVILRCVPISNHLYFYWYRQILGQKVEFLVSFYNNEISEKSEIFDDQFSVERPDGSNFTLKIRSTKLEDSAMYFCASSLERALNYEQYFGPGTRLTVT.

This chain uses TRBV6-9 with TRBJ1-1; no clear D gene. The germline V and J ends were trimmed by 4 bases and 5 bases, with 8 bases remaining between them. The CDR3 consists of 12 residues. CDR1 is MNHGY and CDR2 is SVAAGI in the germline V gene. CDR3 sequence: CASSSQATEAFF. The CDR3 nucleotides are TGTGCCAGCAGTTCGCAGGCAACTGAAGCTTTCTTT.

In nucleotides, the CDR3 is TGTGCCAGCAGCCCGGACGAGTACGAGCAGTACTTC. As protein: CASSPDEYEQYF. The chain employs TRBV5-4 and TRBJ2-7; D not certain. CDR1 is SGHNT and CDR2 is YYREEE in the germline V gene (reference sequence). The CDR3 length is 12 residues. V was pared by 4 bases and J by 4 bases, with 9 bases between.

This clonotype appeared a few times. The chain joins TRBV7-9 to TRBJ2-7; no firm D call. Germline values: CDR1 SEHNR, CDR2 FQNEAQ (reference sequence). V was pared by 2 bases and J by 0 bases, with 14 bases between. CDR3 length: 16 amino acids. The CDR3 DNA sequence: TGTGCCAGCAGCTTAACGGAAGGCAGTGCCTCCTACGAGCAGTACTTC. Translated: CASSLTEGSASYEQYF.

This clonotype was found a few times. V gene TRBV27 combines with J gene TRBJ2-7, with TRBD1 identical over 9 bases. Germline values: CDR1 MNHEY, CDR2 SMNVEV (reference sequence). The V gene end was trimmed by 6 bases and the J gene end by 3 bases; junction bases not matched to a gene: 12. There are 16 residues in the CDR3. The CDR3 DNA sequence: TGTGCCAGCAGCCCCCCACCCGGGACAGGGTTCTACGAGCAGTACTTC. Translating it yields CASSPPPGTGFYEQYF.

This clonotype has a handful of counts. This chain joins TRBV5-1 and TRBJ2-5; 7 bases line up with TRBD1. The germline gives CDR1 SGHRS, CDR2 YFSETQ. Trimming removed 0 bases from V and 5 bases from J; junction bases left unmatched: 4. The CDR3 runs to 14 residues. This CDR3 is CASSLEGRGETQYF. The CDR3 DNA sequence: TGCGCCAGCAGCTTGGAGGGCAGGGGGGAGACCCAGTACTTC.

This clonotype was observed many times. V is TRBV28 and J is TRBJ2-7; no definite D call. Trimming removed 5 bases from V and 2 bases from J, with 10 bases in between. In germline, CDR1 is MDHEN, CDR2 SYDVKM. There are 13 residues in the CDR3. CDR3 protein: CASSPVSPYEQYF. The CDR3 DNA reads TGTGCCAGCAGTCCCGTAAGCCCCTACGAGCAGTACTTC.